The text below deals with one TCR beta chain. The repertoire was sequenced with immunoSEQ multiplex PCR; TCRdb's copy has only in-frame clones and lacks some. The sample consists of 30,000 to 40,000 clones, roughly nine tenths of them appearing once. The sample originates from a study of OX40 agonist ivuxolimab in advanced cancers. This CDR3 region has 13 residues. Trimming cost V 4 bases and J 8 bases; bases outside gene matches: 6. Germline V gene sequence: CDR1 SGHRS, CDR2 YFSETQ. The receptor was derived from an adult with an advanced solid tumor such as melanoma, head and neck, liver or kidney cancer. The sequences come from CD4+ or CD8+ T cells sorted from blood, collected in a trial of the OX40 agonist ivuxolimab. The J gene is TRBJ1-1, the V gene TRBV5-1; 9 bases align to TRBD1. This CDR3 is CASSGTGQPEAFF. The CDR3 nucleotides are TGCGCCAGCAGCGGGACAGGGCAACCCGAAGCTTTCTTT.